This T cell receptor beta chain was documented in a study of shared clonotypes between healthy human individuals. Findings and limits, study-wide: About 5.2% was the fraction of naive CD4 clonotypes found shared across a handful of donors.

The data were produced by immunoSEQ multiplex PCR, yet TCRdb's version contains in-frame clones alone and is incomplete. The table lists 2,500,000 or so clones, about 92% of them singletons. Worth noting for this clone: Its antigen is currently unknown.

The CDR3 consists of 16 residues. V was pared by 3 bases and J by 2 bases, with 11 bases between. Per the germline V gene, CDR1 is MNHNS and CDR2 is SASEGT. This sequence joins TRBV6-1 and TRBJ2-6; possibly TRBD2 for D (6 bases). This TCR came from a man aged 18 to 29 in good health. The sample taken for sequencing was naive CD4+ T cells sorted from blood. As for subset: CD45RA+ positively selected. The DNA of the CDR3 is TGTGCCAGCAGTGAGCAAGGCGGGGCTGGGGCCAACGTCCTGACTTTC. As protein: CASSEQGGAGANVLTF.